The 27 T cell receptor beta chains below come from one sample, sequenced in a study of shared clonotypes between healthy human individuals. TCRdb's copy holds only in-frame clones and misses some; the assay was immunoSEQ multiplex PCR. The profile shows about 990,000 clones, approximately 78% of them singletons. The sequencing input was memory CD4+ T cells from PBMCs. The subset is: CD45RA-negative fraction. These TCRs come from a man aged 18 to 30 in good health. Some clones in this sample may be carry-over from other donors' samples.

The CDR3 nucleotides read TGTGCCAGTAGTATCGGGGCTAGCGGGAGATACAATGAGCAGTTCTTC. Translation gives CASSIGASGRYNEQFF. V and J are TRBV19 and TRBJ2-1; 10 bases are shared with TRBD2. The CDR3 length is 16 residues. Germline V gene sequence: CDR1 LNHDA, CDR2 SQIVND (reference sequence). Unmatched junction bases numbered 6, after V lost 3 bases and J lost 4 bases.

This sequence joins TRBV27 and TRBJ2-5, with D unresolved. The CDR3 has 14 amino acids. Germline CDR1 MNHEY, CDR2 SMNVEV (reference sequence). V shed 0 bases and J shed 1 base, with 6 bases lying between them. The CDR3 protein is CASSLSGFQETQYF. The CDR3 DNA reads TGTGCCAGCAGTTTATCGGGTTTCCAAGAGACCCAGTACTTC.

The chain is built from TRBV2 and TRBJ2-3; TRBD2 matches 12 bases. The CDR3 covers 16 residues. CDR1 and CDR2 from the germline V gene are SNHLY and FYNNEI. The junction had 6 bases not matched to a gene; V was cut back by 7 bases and J by 1 base. The DNA of the CDR3 is TGTGCCAGCACTAGCGGGAGGGACCTCGGCACAGATACGCAGTATTTT. This codes for CASTSGRDLGTDTQYF.

The chain links TRBV7-2 to TRBJ2-5; TRBD2 aligns across 14 bases. Per the germline V gene, CDR1 is SGHTA and CDR2 is FQGNSA. Germline trimming cut 1 base from V and 4 bases from J; bases unmatched to any gene: 2. The CDR3 consists of 16 residues. The CDR3 nucleotides read TGTGCCAGCAGCTTAGGGGGACTAGCGGGAGTAGAGACCCAGTACTTC. Translation gives CASSLGGLAGVETQYF.

CDR3 bases: TGTGCCAGCAGCCCCAGGGGGCTAAAATACAATGAGCAGTTCTTC. Its protein is CASSPRGLKYNEQFF. The V gene is TRBV5-6, the J gene TRBJ2-1; TRBD1 agrees at 8 bases. The CDR3 loop spans 15 amino acids. Germline values: CDR1 SGHDT, CDR2 YYEEEE. After removal of 4 bases from V and 4 bases from J, the junction contained 7 bases not matched to a gene.

V and J are TRBV6-1 and TRBJ2-7, with TRBD1 matching 9 bases. With V trimmed by 3 bases and J by 0 bases, 3 bases remained unmatched. CDR1 is MNHNS and CDR2 is SASEGT in the germline V gene. The CDR3 runs 15 residues. Here the CDR3 reads CASSDRDRASYEQYF. CDR3 coding DNA: TGTGCCAGCAGTGACCGGGACAGGGCCTCCTACGAGCAGTACTTC.

The rearrangement links TRBV5-6 to TRBJ2-3; TRBD1 matches at 8 bases. From germline, CDR1 is SGHDT and CDR2 YYEEEE. The junction had 10 bases not matched to a gene; V was cut back by 4 bases and J by 3 bases. This CDR3 spans 16 amino acids. The CDR3 DNA reads as TGTGCCAGCAGCCCCTGGACAGGGAGGAGGACAGATACGCAGTATTTT. Translated, it gives CASSPWTGRRTDTQYF.

A few counts support this clone. The chain carries TRBV29-1 and TRBJ2-1; D unclear. Germline CDR1 is SQVTM and CDR2 is ANQGSEA. V was pared by 7 bases and J by 6 bases, with 7 bases between. The CDR3 covers 10 residues. CDR3 bases: TGCAGCGCTCAAATCAATGAGCAGTTCTTC. It codes for CSAQINEQFF.

J is TRBJ2-1 and V is TRBV27; maybe TRBD2 (6 bases). The CDR3 is made up of 15 amino acids. Germline values: CDR1 MNHEY, CDR2 SMNVEV (reference sequence). Trimming pared 7 bases from V and 4 bases from J, leaving 17 bases between. This CDR3 is CASTRGRPPYNEQFF. The CDR3 nucleotides are TGTGCCAGCACCCGGGGGAGGCCCCCTTACAATGAGCAGTTCTTC.

CDR3 loop: CASSRTSGGQETQYF. The CDR3 DNA reads TGTGCCAGCAGCAGGACTAGCGGGGGACAAGAGACCCAGTACTTC. The genes are TRBV11-2 and TRBJ2-5, with 13 bases aligning to TRBD2. V shed 5 bases and J 2 bases; nucleotides not matched to a gene: 2. This CDR3 is 15 amino acids long. Germline V gives CDR1 SGHAT, CDR2 FQNNGV. The full variable domain, rest sourced from reference TRBV11-2 and TRBJ2-5, is EAGVAQSPRYKIIEKRQSVAFWCNPISGHATLYWYQQILGQGPKLLIQFQNNGVVDDSQLPKDRFSAERLKGVDSTLKIQPAKLEDSAVYLCASSRTSGGQETQYFGPGTRLLVL.

This rearrangement joins TRBV18 to TRBJ1-4; 10 bases match TRBD1. There are 16 residues in the CDR3. Germline lookup yields CDR1 KGHSH and CDR2 LQKENI. V lost 5 bases, J lost 7 bases, and 10 bases stayed unmatched. The CDR3 DNA sequence: TGTGCCAGCTCATCGCTCGCCGGGACAGGGGTTGAAAAACTGTTTTTT. Its protein product is CASSSLAGTGVEKLFF.

Written as DNA, the CDR3 is TGTGCCAGCTCCACATCCGCAGATACGCAGTATTTT. It encodes CASSTSADTQYF. The J gene is TRBJ2-3, the V gene TRBV9; D not certain. Trimming left V 7 bases short and J 4 bases short, with 10 bases between. This CDR3 spans 12 amino acids. Germline CDR1 SGDLS, CDR2 YYNGEE.

The chain uses TRBV4-1 and TRBJ2-5; no clear D gene. CDR1 and CDR2 (germline): MGHRA, YSYEKL. This CDR3 has 16 residues. The ends were cut back, 0 bases at V and 7 bases at J, with 18 bases in the middle. The CDR3: CASSQEGSPSIGTQYF. The CDR3 coding sequence is TGCGCCAGCAGCCAAGAGGGCAGTCCCTCAATAGGGACCCAGTACTTC.

This chain joins TRBV6-5 and TRBJ2-5, with no clear D. Trimming removed 6 bases at V and 5 bases at J, with 16 bases between. The germline CDR1 and CDR2 sequences are MNHEY and SVGAGI. The length of the CDR3 is 14 residues. DNA for the CDR3: TGTGCCAGCAGGCCATGGGTGGAGTTGGAGACCCAGTACTTC. Residues: CASRPWVELETQYF.

The chain carries TRBV20-1 and TRBJ1-1; perhaps TRBD1 as D (6 bases). Per the germline V gene, CDR1 is DFQATT and CDR2 is SNEGSKA (reference sequence). The CDR3 has 11 amino acids. With 6 bases removed from V and 9 bases from J, the gap between germline ends came to 14 bases. This chain's CDR3 is CSAQRGGQAFF. Here the CDR3 DNA reads TGCAGTGCCCAGAGGGGGGGGCAAGCTTTCTTT.

The chain uses TRBV6-4 and TRBJ2-7, with 8 bases matching TRBD2. V lost 4 bases to trimming and J lost 4 bases; unmatched junction nucleotides: 9. Germline V CDR1 and CDR2: MRHNA, SNTAGT. This CDR3 region has 15 residues. The CDR3 sequence is CASSARSGSGYEQYF. The CDR3, as DNA: TGTGCCAGCAGTGCAAGAAGCGGGAGTGGGTACGAGCAGTACTTC.

The chain recombines TRBV19 with TRBJ2-5; D is possibly TRBD1 or TRBD2 (5 bases each). Germline V lookup: CDR1 LNHDA, CDR2 SQIVND (reference sequence). This CDR3 region has 15 residues. V gave up 4 bases and J gave up 5 bases, with 17 bases separating them. CDR3 bases: TGTGCCAGTAGTAAAGGTTCGTCAGGGACGGAGACCCAGTACTTC. Its protein is CASSKGSSGTETQYF.

The chain has TRBV19 and TRBJ2-6, with D unresolved. CDR1 and CDR2 from the germline V gene are LNHDA and SQIVND (reference sequence). CDR3 size: 15 residues. The V end was cut by 3 bases, the J end by 1 base, with 7 bases between. This chain's CDR3 is CASSILWSGANVLTF. The CDR3 bases are TGTGCCAGTAGTATTTTGTGGTCTGGGGCCAACGTCCTGACTTTC.

The J gene is TRBJ1-5, the V gene TRBV12-5; tentatively, D is TRBD1 (6 bases). CDR3 size: 12 residues. Trimming cost V 6 bases and J 4 bases, with 7 bases left between them. Germline loops: CDR1 LGHNT, CDR2 FRNRAP. CDR3 DNA: TGTGCTAGTGGCACAGGGAATCAGCCCCAGCATTTT. This codes for CASGTGNQPQHF.

This chain uses TRBV5-6 with TRBJ2-7, with TRBD1 matching 8 bases. V trimming: 7 bases; J trimming: 5 bases; junction bases outside the gene matches: 14. Germline CDR1 is SGHDT and CDR2 is YYEEEE. The CDR3 length is 15 residues. The CDR3 spells CASSPQFRTGHEQYF. As DNA, the CDR3 is TGTGCCAGCTCACCCCAATTCAGGACAGGGCACGAGCAGTACTTC.

This clone was seen more than once but under ten times. Additional DNA sequences in this sample encode the identical CDR3. The J gene is TRBJ2-3, the V gene TRBV5-6; D unclear. From germline, CDR1 is SGHDT and CDR2 YYEEEE. The V and J ends lost 2 bases and 1 base respectively, with 8 bases between them. This CDR3 has 14 residues. DNA of the CDR3: TGTGCCAGCAGCTTCGGCGGAGGCACAGATACGCAGTATTTT. Encoded protein: CASSFGGGTDTQYF.

The table lists this clone with a count of one. The chain employs TRBV5-1 and TRBJ2-5; 8 nucleotides line up with TRBD1. In germline, CDR1 is SGHRS, CDR2 YFSETQ. This CDR3 comprises 15 residues. V trimming: 5 bases; J trimming: 3 bases; junction bases outside the gene matches: 9. The CDR3 loop reads CASSLMPGQEETQYF. The CDR3 bases are TGCGCCAGCAGTTTGATGCCGGGACAGGAAGAGACCCAGTACTTC.

Only a few counts were recorded for this clone. This rearrangement joins TRBV7-3 to TRBJ2-2, with D perhaps TRBD1 or TRBD2 (6 bases each). Germline CDR1 SGHTA, CDR2 FQGTGA. Trimming removed 3 bases from V and 6 bases from J, with 11 bases in between. CDR3 length: 14 amino acids. CDR3 in DNA: TGTGCCAGCAGCTTCGGGGGCTTTGCCGGGGAGCTGTTTTTT. Translation: CASSFGGFAGELFF.

The rearrangement uses TRBV9 and TRBJ2-3, with D perhaps TRBD1 (6 bases). V gave up 1 base and J gave up 2 bases, with 14 bases separating them. This CDR3 spans 16 amino acids. CDR1 and CDR2 from the germline V gene are SGDLS and YYNGEE. CDR3 amino acids: CASSVRSGDTTDTQYF. CDR3 DNA sequence: TGTGCCAGCAGCGTAAGGTCAGGGGACACCACAGATACGCAGTATTTT.

The V and J genes are TRBV6-1 and TRBJ1-5; 7 bases line up with TRBD1. With V trimmed by 4 bases and J by 4 bases, 10 bases remained unmatched. The CDR3 contains 16 residues. The germline V gene has CDR1 MNHNS and CDR2 SASEGT. Here the CDR3 DNA reads TGTGCCAGCAGTGGATCTGCAGGGGGAGGGAATCAGCCCCAGCATTTT. Translated, it gives CASSGSAGGGNQPQHF.

This chain links TRBV7-6 with TRBJ2-7; tentative D call: TRBD2 (5 bases). The CDR3 loop spans 15 amino acids. V dropped 3 bases and J dropped 4 bases, with 16 bases sitting between them. CDR1 SGHVS and CDR2 FNYEAQ come from the germline V gene. The CDR3 nucleotides read TGTGCCAGCAGCTTTAGAGCGGAGCCCCTTTACGAGCAGTACTTC. Its protein product is CASSFRAEPLYEQYF.

The chain is built from TRBV7-9 and TRBJ1-1, with a tentative D call TRBD1 (6 bases). This CDR3 spans 15 amino acids. The V and J ends lost 4 bases and 5 bases respectively, with 17 bases between them. The V gene's germline CDR1 is SEHNR and CDR2 FQNEAQ (reference sequence). The chain's CDR3 is CASSSRDTLSTEAFF. CDR3 sequence (DNA): TGTGCCAGCAGCTCCCGGGACACCCTTTCGACTGAAGCTTTCTTT.